These T cell receptor beta chains were read from a single sample in a study of blood T cells in healthy people across ages. TCRdb called the 5' RACE reads again in MiXCR, with one record for every CDR3 protein. The sample has about 840,000 distinct CDR3 sequences, 25% to 30% seen once; the top ten hold roughly 10%. These data also formed part of another study, on T cells of mothers and their children.

Sequenced sample: blood. These receptors all stem from a woman aged 40 to 49 in good health. CDR3s include the opening cysteine and the closing phenylalanine or tryptophan. The D gene is left open where the match is weak. Clone size appears in some rows only: once, few, many, or a class for an expanded clone.

d_call: .; j_call: TRBJ2-7; v_call: TRBV28; cdr3_length: 13; clone_size: few; cdr3_aa: CASSLSTRYEQYF; cdr3_nt: TGTGCCAGCAGTTTAAGCACCCGGTACGAGCAGTACTTC
d_call: TRBD2; j_call: TRBJ2-5; v_call: TRBV6-5; cdr3_length: 16; clone_size: many; cdr3_aa: CASSYLGLADKETQYF; cdr3_nt: TGTGCCAGCAGTTACCTGGGACTAGCGGACAAAGAGACCCAGTACTTC
d_call: .; j_call: TRBJ2-1; v_call: TRBV29-1; cdr3_length: 14; clone_size: many; cdr3_aa: CSVLRQTSYNEQFF; cdr3_nt: TGCAGCGTCCTCAGACAGACCTCCTACAATGAGCAGTTCTTC
d_call: .; j_call: TRBJ1-6; v_call: TRBV5-6; cdr3_length: 15; clone_size: .; cdr3_aa: CASSLRGGGSSPLHF; cdr3_nt: TGTGCCAGCAGCTTGAGGGGCGGAGGAAGTTCACCCCTCCACTTT
d_call: .; j_call: TRBJ2-1; v_call: TRBV9; cdr3_length: 15; clone_size: .; cdr3_aa: CASSVNIGSYNEQFF; cdr3_nt: TGTGCCAGCAGCGTTAATATAGGCTCCTACAATGAGCAGTTCTTC
d_call: .; j_call: TRBJ1-5; v_call: TRBV21-1; cdr3_length: 16; clone_size: .; cdr3_aa: CASSRAPRGGNQSQHF; cdr3_nt: TGTGCCAGCAGCCGCGCCCCGAGGGGAGGCAATCAGTCCCAGCATTTT
d_call: TRBD1; j_call: TRBJ1-6; v_call: TRBV27; cdr3_length: 14; clone_size: .; cdr3_aa: CASSFLDRASPLHF; cdr3_nt: TGTGCCAGCAGTTTCCTGGACAGGGCTTCACCCCTCCACTTT
d_call: TRBD1; j_call: TRBJ1-4; v_call: TRBV6-1; cdr3_length: 16; clone_size: few; cdr3_aa: CASSQVRQGGNEKLFF; cdr3_nt: TGTGCCAGCAGTCAAGTTCGACAGGGAGGGAATGAAAAACTGTTTTTT
d_call: .; j_call: TRBJ2-3; v_call: TRBV27; cdr3_length: 13; clone_size: .; cdr3_aa: CASSFDHTDTQYF; cdr3_nt: TGTGCCAGCAGTTTCGACCACACAGATACGCAGTATTTT
d_call: .; j_call: TRBJ1-1; v_call: TRBV5-1; cdr3_length: 12; clone_size: few; cdr3_aa: CASSLDAREAFF; cdr3_nt: TGCGCCAGCAGCTTGGATGCCCGTGAAGCTTTCTTT
d_call: .; j_call: TRBJ1-2; v_call: TRBV6-5; cdr3_length: 13; clone_size: .; cdr3_aa: CASSSGPPYGYTF; cdr3_nt: TGTGCCAGCAGCTCCGGGCCCCCCTATGGCTACACCTTC
d_call: .; j_call: TRBJ2-3; v_call: TRBV5-1; cdr3_length: 17; clone_size: .; cdr3_aa: CASSLRFQATSTDTQYF; cdr3_nt: TGCGCCAGCAGCTTGCGGTTTCAGGCGACTAGCACAGATACGCAGTATTTT
d_call: TRBD1; j_call: TRBJ2-7; v_call: TRBV3-1; cdr3_length: 14; clone_size: .; cdr3_aa: CASSQSGGGGEQYF; cdr3_nt: TGTGCCAGCAGCCAGTCAGGGGGCGGAGGCGAGCAGTACTTC
d_call: TRBD1; j_call: TRBJ2-7; v_call: TRBV28; cdr3_length: 14; clone_size: .; cdr3_aa: CASTQSGGPYEQYF; cdr3_nt: TGTGCCAGCACCCAGTCAGGGGGACCCTACGAGCAGTACTTC
d_call: .; j_call: TRBJ2-7; v_call: TRBV12-3/TRBV12-4; cdr3_length: 13; clone_size: many; cdr3_aa: CASSRKNTYEQYF; cdr3_nt: TGTGCCAGCAGTAGGAAGAATACCTACGAGCAGTACTTC
d_call: .; j_call: TRBJ1-2; v_call: TRBV28; cdr3_length: 12; clone_size: few; cdr3_aa: CASSSRTAGYTF; cdr3_nt: TGTGCCAGCAGTTCCCGGACAGCCGGCTACACCTTC